Each of the 32 T cell receptor beta chains below was sequenced from the same sample in a study of T cell responses to AZD1222 COVID-19 vaccine (dated by TCRdb to the early 2020s). Library method: the immunoSEQ multiplex PCR assay. TCRdb re-hosts the immuneACCESS table, in-frame sequences only. Its copies lack some clones; in the studies checked, an unresolved V gene accounts for under half of them, and the cause for the rest is not known. Present in this sample are more than 95,000 clones, 82% of which were seen just once. The ten largest clones take up approximately 5.1% of the sample. The label giving this sample's time point can be read as: baseline before first vaccination. The sequencing used peripheral blood, collected on day 0 of AZD1222 vaccination. Every receptor here comes from an adult in good health.

This rearrangement joins TRBV2 to TRBJ2-5; possibly TRBD1 or TRBD2 for D (5 bases each). Trimming cost V 4 bases and J 5 bases, with 17 bases left between them. The CDR3 loop spans 15 amino acids. Germline V CDR1 and CDR2: SNHLY, FYNNEI. Written as DNA, the CDR3 is TGTGCCAGCAGTGCCCGAGGGGCCACCCGGGAGACCCAGTACTTC. Its translation: CASSARGATRETQYF.

The J gene is TRBJ2-6, the V gene TRBV19; 8 bases match TRBD1. V shed 3 bases and J 0 bases; nucleotides not matched to a gene: 13. Per the germline V gene, CDR1 is LNHDA and CDR2 is SQIVND (reference sequence). The CDR3 is made up of 20 amino acids. CDR3 bases: TGTGCCAGTAGTATGATGGGACAGGTCGGCCGGGGCTCTGGGGCCAACGTCCTGACTTTC. The encoded protein is CASSMMGQVGRGSGANVLTF.

This chain connects TRBV27 to TRBJ1-2, with D tentatively TRBD1 (5 bases). Germline CDR1 reads MNHEY; CDR2 reads SMNVEV (reference sequence). The CDR3 consists of 15 residues. The V end lost 6 bases, the J end lost 4 bases, and 18 bases lay between the germline ends. CDR3 amino acids: CASSRGRGLAYGYTF. CDR3 bases: TGTGCCAGCAGCCGCGGACGGGGCCTCGCCTATGGCTACACCTTC.

The V call is TRBV19, the J call TRBJ1-2; D gene unclear. The CDR3 covers 14 residues. V was cut by 8 bases and J by 3 bases, with 16 bases left in between. Germline V gene lookup returns CDR1 LNHDA and CDR2 SQIVND (reference sequence). This CDR3 reads CASSVPAEHYGYTF. The CDR3 region has the DNA TGTGCCAGTTCGGTACCGGCGGAGCACTATGGCTACACCTTC.

This clone is a singleton in its sample. The chain links TRBV5-1 to TRBJ1-1, with D possibly matching TRBD1 (6 bases). Germline CDR1 and CDR2: SGHRS and YFSETQ. CDR3 length: 18 residues. The V gene lost 3 bases and the J gene lost 2 bases, with 23 bases spanning the gap. The CDR3 nucleotides are TGCGCCAGCAGCTCTGGACGACAGGCAAGATTAGTAAACACTGAAGCTTTCTTT. Its protein is CASSSGRQARLVNTEAFF.

This chain uses TRBV5-6 with TRBJ2-7; a weak D match, TRBD2 (6 bases). This CDR3 is built from 14 residues. The germline V gene encodes CDR1 SGHDT and CDR2 YYEEEE. Trimming took 0 bases from V and 0 from J, leaving 7 bases between them. This chain's CDR3 is CASSLVLASYEQYF. CDR3 in DNA: TGTGCCAGCAGCTTGGTACTAGCCTCCTACGAGCAGTACTTC.

The rearrangement uses TRBV29-1 and TRBJ1-2; D may be TRBD1 (5 bases). CDR3 length: 15 residues. Looked up from germline, CDR1 is SQVTM and CDR2 is ANQGSEA. V lost 0 bases, J lost 3 bases, and 14 bases lay in between. DNA of the CDR3: TGCAGCGTTGAAGATCGGGGGGGGTGGCACTATGGCTACACCTTC. Its translation: CSVEDRGGWHYGYTF.

V and J are TRBV7-2 and TRBJ2-2, with D unresolved. Trimming removed 1 base from V and 9 bases from J, with 9 bases in between. Germline CDR1 is SGHTA and CDR2 is FQGNSA. The CDR3 consists of 13 residues. The CDR3 DNA reads TGTGCCAGCAGCTTAGTGACGAACCGGGAGCTGTTTTTT. Translating it yields CASSLVTNRELFF.

The rearrangement links TRBV3-1 (or the pseudogene TRBV3-2) to TRBJ1-1; no reliable D call. Trimming pared 1 base from V and 4 bases from J, leaving 10 bases between. CDR3 length: 14 residues. CDR1 and CDR2 from the germline V gene are LGHDT and YNNKEL (reference sequence). Here the CDR3 DNA reads TGTGCCAGCAGCCAAGTATGGGCTGGCACTGAAGCTTTCTTT. Amino acids: CASSQVWAGTEAFF.

As DNA, the CDR3 is TGTGCCAGCAGTTGGCGCGGGGGGTACGAGCAGTACTTC. Protein: CASSWRGGYEQYF. V is TRBV12-3 or TRBV12-4 and J is TRBJ2-7; 8 bases fit TRBD2. V shed 4 bases, J shed 4 bases, and the junction held 3 bases outside the gene matches. This CDR3 spans 13 amino acids.

The gene calls are TRBV7-2 and TRBJ1-2; TRBD1 agrees at 8 bases. This CDR3 is built from 16 residues. Germline values: CDR1 SGHTA, CDR2 FQGNSA. V was clipped by 1 base and J by 6 bases; unmatched bases: 10. Written as DNA, the CDR3 is TGTGCCAGCAGCTTAGTGGGGGGCAGGGGGCCGGATGGCTACACCTTC. It encodes CASSLVGGRGPDGYTF. The full variable domain, with the rest looked up from reference TRBV7-2 and TRBJ1-2, is GAGVSQSPSNKVTEKGKDVELRCDPISGHTALYWYRQSLGQGLEFLIYFQGNSAPDKSGLPSDRFSAERTGGSVSTLTIQRTQQEDSAVYLCASSLVGGRGPDGYTFGSGTRLTVV.

The CDR3 coding sequence is TGTGCCTGGATACGGAAAGGGACAGATACGCAGTATTTT. Amino acid sequence: CAWIRKGTDTQYF. V usage is TRBV30 and J usage is TRBJ2-3, with unresolved D. Per germline, CDR1 GTSNPN and CDR2 SVGIG (reference sequence). The CDR3 length is 13 residues. Trimming pared 4 bases from V and 3 bases from J, leaving 11 bases between.

The rearrangement joins TRBV7-3 to TRBJ2-2; unclear D gene. Germline V gene sequence: CDR1 SGHTA, CDR2 FQGTGA. The CDR3 consists of 13 residues. The V end was cut by 1 base, the J end by 7 bases, with 7 bases between. Written as DNA, the CDR3 is TGTGCCAGCAGCTTAAGATTAAGCGGGGAGCTGTTTTTT. Residues: CASSLRLSGELFF. The full variable domain, completed using reference TRBV7-3 and TRBJ2-2, is GAGVSQTPSNKVTEKGKYVELRCDPISGHTALYWYRQSLGQGPEFLIYFQGTGAADDSGLPNDRFFAVRPEGSVSTLKIQRTERGDSAVYLCASSLRLSGELFFGEGSRLTVL.

This clone was counted only a few times. The CDR3 spells CASRGRDTYGYTF. As DNA, the CDR3 is TGCGCCAGCAGGGGGCGCGATACCTATGGCTACACCTTC. The chain employs TRBV5-1 and TRBJ1-2; tentatively, D is TRBD1 (5 bases). The V and J ends lost 5 bases and 4 bases respectively, with 12 bases between them. This CDR3 has 13 residues. CDR1 and CDR2 from the germline V gene are SGHRS and YFSETQ. Supplemented by reference TRBV5-1 and TRBJ1-2, the full variable domain reads KAGVTQTPRYLIKTRGQQVTLSCSPISGHRSVSWYQQTPGQGLQFLFEYFSETQRNKGNFPGRFSGRQFSNSRSEMNVSTLELGDSALYLCASRGRDTYGYTFGSGTRLTVV.

The genes are TRBV5-1 and TRBJ2-7, with 8 bases that match TRBD2. This CDR3 has 14 amino acids. Germline V lookup: CDR1 SGHRS, CDR2 YFSETQ. The V and J ends lost 4 bases and 4 bases, in that order; junction bases with no gene match: 7. The CDR3 DNA is TGCGCCAGCAGCCCGGCGGGGGGAGTGTACGAGCAGTACTTC. This gives the protein CASSPAGGVYEQYF.

This clone showed up just a few times. Here the CDR3 reads CASSPTRQILYGYTF. CDR3 bases: TGTGCCAGTAGCCCCACCCGACAGATTCTTTATGGCTACACCTTC. The chain joins TRBV19 to TRBJ1-2; D possibly corresponds to TRBD1 (5 bases). V was shortened by 6 bases and J by 5 bases, with 19 bases between the two germline ends. Germline V gene sequence: CDR1 LNHDA, CDR2 SQIVND (reference sequence). The CDR3 sequence is 15 residues long.

This chain links TRBV4-3 with TRBJ1-2, with TRBD1 as a possible D gene (5 bases). The V and J ends lost 0 bases and 4 bases respectively, with 12 bases between them. The germline CDR1 and CDR2 sequences are LGHNA and YSLEER. The CDR3 consists of 15 residues. CDR3 DNA: TGCGCCAGCAGCCAAGAGGGTTACACAGGCTATGGCTACACCTTC. Translated, it gives CASSQEGYTGYGYTF.

The rearrangement uses TRBV27 and TRBJ1-2; 9 nucleotides align to TRBD1. Germline CDR1 MNHEY, CDR2 SMNVEV (reference sequence). The CDR3 covers 13 residues. The ends lost 3 bases at V and 11 bases at J; junction bases unmatched: 7. CDR3 nucleotides: TGTGCCAGCAGTTTTGGGACAGGGAAGGAGTACACCTTC. This translates into CASSFGTGKEYTF.

The rearrangement uses TRBV5-5 and TRBJ1-3, with 8 bases aligning to TRBD1. The CDR3 covers 17 residues. V lost 4 bases, J lost 1 base, and 10 bases stayed unmatched. CDR1 is SGHKS, CDR2 YYEKEE, per germline (reference sequence). The DNA of the CDR3 is TGTGCCAGCAGCCCCGGGACAGGCGCCCTATCTGGAAACACCATATATTTT. Translating gives CASSPGTGALSGNTIYF. Together with reference TRBV5-5 and TRBJ1-3, the CDR3 gives the full variable domain: DAGVTQSPTHLIKTRGQQVTLRCSPISGHKSVSWYQQVLGQGPQFIFQYYEKEERGRGNFPDRFSARQFPNYSSELNVNALLLGDSALYLCASSPGTGALSGNTIYFGEGSWLTVV.

The chain is built from TRBV2 and TRBJ2-7; the match to TRBD1 covers 9 bases. The germline V gene has CDR1 SNHLY and CDR2 FYNNEI. After removal of 0 bases from V and 8 bases from J, the junction contained 2 bases not matched to a gene. This CDR3 spans 13 amino acids. CDR3 nucleotide sequence: TGTGCCAGCAGTGAAGCAGGACAGGGGAAGCAGTACTTC. This gives the protein CASSEAGQGKQYF.

Concerning this clone itself: Within the sample, other DNA sequences also encode this same CDR3. The rearrangement links TRBV7-2 to TRBJ1-1; the D gene is possibly TRBD1 (5 bases). This CDR3 is built from 14 residues. Trimming shortened V by 1 base and J by 1 base, and 7 bases separated the two germline ends. Germline loops: CDR1 SGHTA, CDR2 FQGNSA. The CDR3 region is CASSLVGGNTEAFF. CDR3 coding DNA: TGTGCCAGCAGCTTAGTCGGGGGGAACACTGAAGCTTTCTTT. Full variable domain (missing parts from reference TRBV7-2 and TRBJ1-1): GAGVSQSPSNKVTEKGKDVELRCDPISGHTALYWYRQSLGQGLEFLIYFQGNSAPDKSGLPSDRFSAERTGGSVSTLTIQRTQQEDSAVYLCASSLVGGNTEAFFGQGTRLTVV.

The gene calls are TRBV5-1 and TRBJ2-2, with D perhaps matching TRBD2 (5 bases). Trimming took off 2 bases at V and 2 bases at J, with 10 bases between the two ends. This CDR3 has 15 amino acids. Germline loops: CDR1 SGHRS, CDR2 YFSETQ. CDR3 sequence (DNA): TGCGCCAGCAGCTTAGACGGGGTTAACACCGGGGAGCTGTTTTTT. It yields the protein CASSLDGVNTGELFF.

Concerning this clone: The same CDR3 can be traced to other DNA sequences in this sample. The CDR3 DNA reads as TGCGCCAGCAGCGCTACAGGGGGTCGGGGCTACACCTTC. The encoded protein is CASSATGGRGYTF. The chain couples TRBV5-1 to TRBJ1-2, with 8 nucleotides matching TRBD1. The ends lost 4 bases at V and 8 bases at J; junction bases unmatched: 7. The CDR3 has 13 residues. Germline V lookup: CDR1 SGHRS, CDR2 YFSETQ. Looking up the rest from reference TRBV5-1 and TRBJ1-2 gives the full variable domain: KAGVTQTPRYLIKTRGQQVTLSCSPISGHRSVSWYQQTPGQGLQFLFEYFSETQRNKGNFPGRFSGRQFSNSRSEMNVSTLELGDSALYLCASSATGGRGYTFGSGTRLTVV.

This clone was recorded only once. V is TRBV4-3 and J is TRBJ1-6; D is unresolved. Trimming took off 2 bases at V and 8 bases at J, with 22 bases between the two ends. From germline, CDR1 is LGHNA and CDR2 YSLEER. The CDR3 totals 18 residues. The CDR3 is CASSQFFRDSTVHSPLHF. CDR3 DNA sequence: TGCGCCAGCAGCCAATTTTTTCGTGACTCAACGGTTCATTCACCCCTCCACTTT.

This clone has only a few counts. The chain couples TRBV5-6 to TRBJ1-6; 11 nucleotides agree with TRBD1. CDR1 and CDR2 from the germline V gene are SGHDT and YYEEEE. This CDR3 has 17 amino acids. V trimming: 0 bases; J trimming: 5 bases; junction bases outside the gene matches: 4. For the CDR3, the DNA is TGTGCCAGCAGCTTGGCCGGGACAGGGGGAAATAATTCACCCCTCCACTTT. Translated, it gives CASSLAGTGGNNSPLHF. The full variable domain, rest sourced from reference TRBV5-6 and TRBJ1-6, is DAGVTQSPTHLIKTRGQQVTLRCSPKSGHDTVSWYQQALGQGPQFIFQYYEEEERQRGNFPDRFSGHQFPNYSSELNVNALLLGDSALYLCASSLAGTGGNNSPLHFGNGTRLTVT.

This rearrangement joins TRBV6-5 to TRBJ1-1, with D maybe TRBD1 (6 bases). Germline assignment: CDR1 MNHEY and CDR2 SVGAGI. The ends were cut back, 11 bases at V and 1 base at J, with 14 bases in the middle. The CDR3 totals 13 residues. The CDR3: CAGRTATNTEAFF. Here the CDR3 DNA reads TGTGCCGGCCGGACAGCTACGAACACTGAAGCTTTCTTT.

The chain uses TRBV19 and TRBJ1-5; TRBD1 is a possible D gene (5 bases). V gave up 0 bases and J gave up 0 bases, with 9 bases separating them. The CDR3 runs 16 residues. Germline V gives CDR1 LNHDA, CDR2 SQIVND (reference sequence). The CDR3 sequence is CASSIDGQNSNQPQHF. The CDR3 DNA is TGTGCCAGTAGTATAGACGGACAAAATAGCAATCAGCCCCAGCATTTT.

This chain uses TRBV4-2 with TRBJ2-3, with TRBD2 identical over 12 bases. The CDR3 spans 16 residues. From germline, CDR1 is LGHNA and CDR2 YNFKEQ. J gave up 4 bases and V 1 base, and 3 bases lay outside the gene matches. The CDR3 loop reads CASSQGTSGDSDTQYF. The CDR3, as DNA: TGTGCCAGCAGCCAAGGGACTAGCGGGGATTCAGATACGCAGTATTTT.

CDR3 protein: CASSFGPGVDYNEQFF. For the CDR3, the DNA is TGTGCCAGCAGCTTTGGGCCCGGTGTTGACTACAATGAGCAGTTCTTC. The V and J genes are TRBV11-1 and TRBJ2-1; D is ambiguous. Trimming shortened V by 3 bases and J by 3 bases, and 15 bases separated the two germline ends. Germline V gene lookup returns CDR1 SGHAT and CDR2 FQDESV (reference sequence). The CDR3 has 16 amino acids.

V gene TRBV7-9 combines with J gene TRBJ1-1; possible D gene TRBD1, 5 bases. This CDR3 contains 16 residues. Between the trimmed V and J ends, which lost 0 bases and 0 bases, there was a span of 11 bases. Germline assignment: CDR1 SEHNR and CDR2 FQNEAQ (reference sequence). For the CDR3, the DNA is TGTGCCAGCAGCTTAGCGATCAGGGCCGTGAACACTGAAGCTTTCTTT. Translation gives CASSLAIRAVNTEAFF.

The rearrangement uses TRBV6-6 and TRBJ1-4; D is uncertain. Germline CDR1 is MNHNY and CDR2 is SVGAGI (reference sequence). V lost 3 bases to trimming and J lost 0 bases, with 11 bases between them. The CDR3 sequence is 16 residues long. The CDR3 region has the DNA TGTGCCAGCAGTTATCAGGCGGCTACAACTAATGAAAAACTGTTTTTT. As protein: CASSYQAATTNEKLFF.

V and J are TRBV10-3 and TRBJ1-4; D gene ambiguous. There are 14 residues in the CDR3. Germline V gene sequence: CDR1 ENHRY, CDR2 SYGVKD. V was shortened by 3 bases and J by 4 bases, with 9 bases between the two germline ends. As DNA, the CDR3 is TGTGCCATCAGTGACGGGGAACTTAATGAAAAACTGTTTTTT. As protein: CAISDGELNEKLFF.